The entry below gives a single T cell receptor (beta chain) sequence along with its context. The V end lost 5 bases, the J end lost 7 bases, and 18 bases lay between the germline ends. The CDR3 consists of 16 residues. From germline, CDR1 is MNHEY and CDR2 SMNVEV (reference sequence). The data belong to a study of T cell repertoires in ileal Crohn's disease. Across the study: At surgery, more than 30% of patients smoked, with median disease duration approximately 8 years.

TCRdb keeps only in-frame clones here, not all; method: immunoSEQ multiplex PCR. The profile covers 25,000 to 30,000 clones, with just under 80% appearing a single time and under 20% taken by the ten largest. J is TRBJ1-6 and V is TRBV27; D gene ambiguous. This TCR came from an adult with Crohn's disease. Sequencing was done on a sample of ileal tissue. Here the CDR3 DNA reads TGTGCCAGCAGTCCTAGGACTGGGGTGGGGAATTCACCCCTCCACTTT. It codes for CASSPRTGVGNSPLHF.